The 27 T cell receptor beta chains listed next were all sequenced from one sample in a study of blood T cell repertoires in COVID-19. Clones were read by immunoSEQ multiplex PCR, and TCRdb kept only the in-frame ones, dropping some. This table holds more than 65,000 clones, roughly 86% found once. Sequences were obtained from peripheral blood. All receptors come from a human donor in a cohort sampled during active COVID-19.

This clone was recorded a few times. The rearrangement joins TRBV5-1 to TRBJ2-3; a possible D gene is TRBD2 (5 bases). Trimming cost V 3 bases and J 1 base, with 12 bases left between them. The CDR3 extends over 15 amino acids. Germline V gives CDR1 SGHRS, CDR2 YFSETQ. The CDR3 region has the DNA TGCGCCAGCAGCTCGTCCGGGGTCCGCACAGATACGCAGTATTTT. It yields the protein CASSSSGVRTDTQYF.

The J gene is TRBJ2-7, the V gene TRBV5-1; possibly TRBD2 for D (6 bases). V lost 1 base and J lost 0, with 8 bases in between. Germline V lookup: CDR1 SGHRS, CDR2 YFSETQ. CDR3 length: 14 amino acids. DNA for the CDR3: TGCGCCAGCAGCTTGCTGGGGGGCTCCTACGAGCAGTACTTC. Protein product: CASSLLGGSYEQYF.

The CDR3 protein is CASSYSGTNTEAFF. DNA of the CDR3: TGCGCCAGCAGCTATTCAGGCACAAACACTGAAGCTTTCTTT. The gene calls are TRBV5-1 and TRBJ1-1; D not resolved. The CDR3 loop spans 14 amino acids. CDR1 is SGHRS, CDR2 YFSETQ, per germline. Trimming took off 3 bases at V and 2 bases at J, with 11 bases between the two ends. Filled out from reference TRBV5-1 and TRBJ1-1, the complete variable domain reads KAGVTQTPRYLIKTRGQQVTLSCSPISGHRSVSWYQQTPGQGLQFLFEYFSETQRNKGNFPGRFSGRQFSNSRSEMNVSTLELGDSALYLCASSYSGTNTEAFFGQGTRLTVV.

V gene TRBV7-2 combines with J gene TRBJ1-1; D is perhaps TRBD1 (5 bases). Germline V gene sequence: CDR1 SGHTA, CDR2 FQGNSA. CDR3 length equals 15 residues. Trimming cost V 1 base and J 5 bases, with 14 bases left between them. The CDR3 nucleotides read TGTGCCAGCAGCTTAGGGGGGAGGATTCGGACTGAAGCTTTCTTT. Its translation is CASSLGGRIRTEAFF.

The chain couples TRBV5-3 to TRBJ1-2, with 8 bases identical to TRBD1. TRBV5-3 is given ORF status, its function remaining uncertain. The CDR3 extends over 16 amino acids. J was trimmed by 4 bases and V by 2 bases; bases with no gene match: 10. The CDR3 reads CARSLRGRGRFYGYTF. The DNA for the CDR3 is TGTGCCAGAAGCTTACGAGGCAGGGGGCGCTTCTATGGCTACACCTTC.

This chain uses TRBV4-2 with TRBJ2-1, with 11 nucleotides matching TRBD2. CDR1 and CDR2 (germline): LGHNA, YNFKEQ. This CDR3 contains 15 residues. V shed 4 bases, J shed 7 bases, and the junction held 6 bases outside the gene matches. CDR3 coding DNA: TGTGCCAGCAGCCTCGGGACTAGCGGTCGTAATGAGCAGTTCTTC. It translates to CASSLGTSGRNEQFF.

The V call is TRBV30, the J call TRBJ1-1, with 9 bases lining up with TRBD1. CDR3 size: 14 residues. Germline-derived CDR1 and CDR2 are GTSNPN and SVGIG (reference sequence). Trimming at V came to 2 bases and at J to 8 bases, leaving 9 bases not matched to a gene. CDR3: CAWSSGTGLAEAFF. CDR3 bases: TGTGCCTGGAGTTCCGGGACAGGGCTGGCCGAAGCTTTCTTT.

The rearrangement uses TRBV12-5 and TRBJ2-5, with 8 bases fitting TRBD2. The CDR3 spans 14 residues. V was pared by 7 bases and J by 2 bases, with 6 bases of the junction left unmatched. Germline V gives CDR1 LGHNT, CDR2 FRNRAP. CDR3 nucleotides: TGTGCTAGTGCCCGGGAGGGGGGGCAAGAGACCCAGTACTTC. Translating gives CASAREGGQETQYF.

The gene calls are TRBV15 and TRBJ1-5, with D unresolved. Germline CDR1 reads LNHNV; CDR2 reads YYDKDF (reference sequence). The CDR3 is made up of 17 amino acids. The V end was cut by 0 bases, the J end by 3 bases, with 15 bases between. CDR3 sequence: CATSRELVRGNNQPQHF. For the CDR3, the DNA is TGTGCCACCAGCAGAGAGTTAGTGCGGGGAAACAATCAGCCCCAGCATTTT.

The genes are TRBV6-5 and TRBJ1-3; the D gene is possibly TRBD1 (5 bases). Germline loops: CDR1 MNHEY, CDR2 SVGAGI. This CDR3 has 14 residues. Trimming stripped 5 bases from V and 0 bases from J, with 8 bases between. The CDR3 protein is CASSQGSSGNTIYF. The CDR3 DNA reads TGTGCCAGCAGTCAGGGCAGCTCTGGAAACACCATATATTTT.

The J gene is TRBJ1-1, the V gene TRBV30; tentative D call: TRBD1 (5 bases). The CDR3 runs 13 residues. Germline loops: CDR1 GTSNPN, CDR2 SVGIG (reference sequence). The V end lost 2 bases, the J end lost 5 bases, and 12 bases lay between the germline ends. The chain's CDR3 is CAWSRRGDTEAFF. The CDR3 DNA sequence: TGTGCCTGGAGTCGGAGGGGCGATACTGAAGCTTTCTTT.

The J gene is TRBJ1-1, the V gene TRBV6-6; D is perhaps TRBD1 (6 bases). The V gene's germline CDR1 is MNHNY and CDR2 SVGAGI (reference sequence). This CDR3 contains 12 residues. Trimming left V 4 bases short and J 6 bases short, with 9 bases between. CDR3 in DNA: TGTGCCAGCAGTTCCCGACAGGCTGAAGCTTTCTTT. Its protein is CASSSRQAEAFF.

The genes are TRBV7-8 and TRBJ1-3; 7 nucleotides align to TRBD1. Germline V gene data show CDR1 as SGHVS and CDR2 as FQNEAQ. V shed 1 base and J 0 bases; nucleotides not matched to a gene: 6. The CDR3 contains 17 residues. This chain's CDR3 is CASSLDSGTVSGNTIYF. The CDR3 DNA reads TGTGCCAGCAGCTTAGACTCTGGGACAGTCTCTGGAAACACCATATATTTT.

The CDR3 nucleotides are TGCAGCGTTGAAAACAGGCGTCAAGAGACCCAGTACTTC. This sequence encodes CSVENRRQETQYF. This chain links TRBV29-1 with TRBJ2-5; a possible D gene is TRBD1 (5 bases). Germline values: CDR1 SQVTM, CDR2 ANQGSEA. The ends were cut back, 2 bases at V and 2 bases at J, with 9 bases in the middle. The CDR3 consists of 13 residues.

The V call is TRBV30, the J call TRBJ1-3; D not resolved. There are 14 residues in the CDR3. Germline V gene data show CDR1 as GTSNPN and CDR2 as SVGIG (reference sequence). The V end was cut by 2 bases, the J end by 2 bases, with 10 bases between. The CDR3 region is CAWSLLRPGNTIYF. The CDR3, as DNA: TGTGCCTGGAGTCTGCTGCGCCCTGGAAACACCATATATTTT.

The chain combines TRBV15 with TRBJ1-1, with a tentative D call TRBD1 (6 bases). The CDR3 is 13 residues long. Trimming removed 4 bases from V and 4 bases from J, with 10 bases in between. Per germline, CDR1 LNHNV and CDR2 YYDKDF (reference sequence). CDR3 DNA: TGTGCCACCAGCAACACAGGGAGCACTGAAGCTTTCTTT. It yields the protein CATSNTGSTEAFF.

The CDR3 coding sequence is TGTGCCAGCAGCCTACGGACAGGACGCCGGGTTGCTGAAGCTTTCTTT. Amino acid sequence: CASSLRTGRRVAEAFF. V is TRBV7-9 and J is TRBJ1-1; 7 bases are a match to TRBD1. J was trimmed by 6 bases and V by 5 bases; bases with no gene match: 15. This CDR3 has 16 amino acids. Per germline, CDR1 SEHNR and CDR2 FQNEAQ (reference sequence).

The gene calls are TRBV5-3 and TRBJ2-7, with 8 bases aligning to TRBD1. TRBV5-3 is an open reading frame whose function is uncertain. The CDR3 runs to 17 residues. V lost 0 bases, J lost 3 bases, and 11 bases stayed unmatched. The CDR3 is CARSLAFQDRDNYEQYF. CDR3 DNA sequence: TGTGCCAGAAGCTTGGCCTTTCAGGACAGGGATAACTACGAGCAGTACTTC.

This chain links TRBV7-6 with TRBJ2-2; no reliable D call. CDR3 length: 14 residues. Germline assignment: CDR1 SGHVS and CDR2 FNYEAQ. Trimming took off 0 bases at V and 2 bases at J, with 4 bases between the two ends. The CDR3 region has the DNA TGTGCCAGCAGCTTAGCTTCAAACACCGGGGAGCTGTTTTTT. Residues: CASSLASNTGELFF.

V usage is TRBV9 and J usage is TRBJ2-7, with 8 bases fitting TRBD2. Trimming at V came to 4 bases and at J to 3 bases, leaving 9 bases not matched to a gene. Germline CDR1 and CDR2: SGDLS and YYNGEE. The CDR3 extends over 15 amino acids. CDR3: CASSLGSGEVYEQYF. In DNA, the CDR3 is TGTGCCAGCAGCCTCGGTAGCGGGGAGGTCTACGAGCAGTACTTC.

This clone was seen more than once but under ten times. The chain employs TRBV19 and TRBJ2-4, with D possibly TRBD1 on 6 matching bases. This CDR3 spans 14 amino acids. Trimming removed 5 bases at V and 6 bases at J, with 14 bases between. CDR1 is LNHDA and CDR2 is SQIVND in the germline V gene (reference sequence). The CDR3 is CASSSLRGGNIQYF. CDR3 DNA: TGTGCCAGTAGTTCCTTAAGAGGGGGAAACATTCAGTACTTC.

CDR3: CASSIKGQGAYEQYF. In DNA form, the CDR3 reads TGTGCCAGTAGTATAAAAGGACAGGGGGCCTACGAGCAGTACTTC. The chain carries TRBV19 and TRBJ2-7, with TRBD1 matching 10 bases. The CDR3 extends over 15 amino acids. V shed 2 bases, J shed 2 bases, and the junction held 3 bases outside the gene matches. The germline V gene encodes CDR1 LNHDA and CDR2 SQIVND (reference sequence).

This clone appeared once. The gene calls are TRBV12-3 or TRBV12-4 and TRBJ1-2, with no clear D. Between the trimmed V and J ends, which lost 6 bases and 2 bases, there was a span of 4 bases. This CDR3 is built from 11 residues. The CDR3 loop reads CASSRNYGYTF. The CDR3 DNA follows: TGTGCCAGCAGCAGGAACTATGGCTACACCTTC.

The chain's CDR3 is CASSYIGMGQRYQETQYF. As DNA, the CDR3 is TGTGCCAGCAGCTACATCGGGATGGGACAGCGGTACCAAGAGACCCAGTACTTC. The V call is TRBV7-6, the J call TRBJ2-5, with 7 bases matching TRBD1. V shed 4 bases and J 0 bases; nucleotides not matched to a gene: 14. Germline assignment: CDR1 SGHVS and CDR2 FNYEAQ. This CDR3 is built from 18 residues.

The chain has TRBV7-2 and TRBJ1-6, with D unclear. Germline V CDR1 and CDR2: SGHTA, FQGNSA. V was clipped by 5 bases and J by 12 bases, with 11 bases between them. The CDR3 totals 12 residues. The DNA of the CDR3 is TGTGCCAGCAGCAGGGAGCGGGAACCCCTCCACTTT. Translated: CASSREREPLHF.

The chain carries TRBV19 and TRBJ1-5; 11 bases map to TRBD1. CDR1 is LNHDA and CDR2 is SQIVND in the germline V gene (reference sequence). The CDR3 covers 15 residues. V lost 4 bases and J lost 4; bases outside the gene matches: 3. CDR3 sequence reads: CASSTGTGGNQPQHF. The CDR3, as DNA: TGTGCCAGTAGTACAGGGACAGGGGGGAATCAGCCCCAGCATTTT.

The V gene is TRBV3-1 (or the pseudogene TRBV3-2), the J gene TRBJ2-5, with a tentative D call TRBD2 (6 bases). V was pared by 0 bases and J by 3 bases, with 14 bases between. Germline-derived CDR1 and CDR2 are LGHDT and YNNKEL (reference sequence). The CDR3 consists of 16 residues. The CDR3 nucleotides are TGTGCCAGCAGCCAAGATTGGGGCGGGGTGGAAGAGACCCAGTACTTC. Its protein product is CASSQDWGGVEETQYF.